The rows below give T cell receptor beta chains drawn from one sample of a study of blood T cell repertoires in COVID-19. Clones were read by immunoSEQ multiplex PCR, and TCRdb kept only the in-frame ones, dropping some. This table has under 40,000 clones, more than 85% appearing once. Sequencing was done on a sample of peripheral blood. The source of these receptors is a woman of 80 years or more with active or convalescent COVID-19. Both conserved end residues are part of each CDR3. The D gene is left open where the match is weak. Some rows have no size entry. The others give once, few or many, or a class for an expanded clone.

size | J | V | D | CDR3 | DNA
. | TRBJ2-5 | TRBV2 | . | CASSASGGNYETQYF | TGTGCCAGCAGTGCGAGTGGCGGGAACTATGAGACCCAGTACTTC
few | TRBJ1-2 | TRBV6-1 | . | CASSEAGANYGYTF | TGTGCCAGCAGTGAAGCAGGAGCTAACTATGGCTACACCTTC
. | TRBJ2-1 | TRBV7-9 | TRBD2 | CASSYPSGLSYNEQFF | TGTGCCAGCAGCTACCCTAGCGGCCTCTCCTACAATGAGCAGTTCTTC
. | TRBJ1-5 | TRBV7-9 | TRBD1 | CASSADRVEQPQHF | TGTGCCAGCAGCGCAGACAGGGTGGAACAGCCCCAGCATTTT
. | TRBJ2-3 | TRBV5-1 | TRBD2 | CASSSGLAGGRRATDTQYF | TGCGCCAGCAGCTCTGGACTAGCGGGGGGGCGGAGGGCCACAGATACGCAGTATTTT
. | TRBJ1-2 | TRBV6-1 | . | CASSESTVYGYTF | TGTGCCAGCAGTGAAAGTACGGTTTATGGCTACACCTTC
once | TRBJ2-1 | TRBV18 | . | CASSPISGNEQFF | TGTGCCAGCTCACCAATTTCCGGGAATGAGCAGTTCTTC
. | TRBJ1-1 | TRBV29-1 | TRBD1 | CSVEAWRGRGPNTEAFF | TGCAGCGTTGAAGCGTGGAGGGGGCGAGGGCCCAACACTGAAGCTTTCTTT
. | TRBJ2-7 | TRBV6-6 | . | CASSYTGLTYEQYF | TGTGCCAGCAGTTACACTGGACTTACCTACGAGCAGTACTTC
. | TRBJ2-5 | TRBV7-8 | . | CASSWREVWKQETQYF | TGTGCCAGCAGCTGGAGGGAGGTTTGGAAACAAGAGACCCAGTACTTC
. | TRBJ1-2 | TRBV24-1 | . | CATSDSQVYYGYTF | TGTGCCACCAGTGATTCACAGGTATACTATGGCTACACCTTC
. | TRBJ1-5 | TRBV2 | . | CASSLGGRQPQHF | TGTGCCAGCAGTTTGGGGGGGCGGCAGCCCCAGCATTTT
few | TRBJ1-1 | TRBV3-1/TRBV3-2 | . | CASSRRGETEAFF | TGTGCCAGCAGCCGTCGGGGTGAGACTGAAGCTTTCTTT
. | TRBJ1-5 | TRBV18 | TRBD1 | CASSLQGADQPQHF | TGTGCCAGCTCACTGCAGGGGGCAGATCAGCCCCAGCATTTT
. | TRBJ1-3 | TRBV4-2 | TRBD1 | CASSQDRSSGNTIYF | TGTGCCAGCAGCCAGGACAGGAGCTCTGGAAACACCATATATTTT
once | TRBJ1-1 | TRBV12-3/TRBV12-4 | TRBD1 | CASSTGVGTEAFF | TGTGCCAGCAGTACAGGGGTAGGGACTGAAGCTTTCTTT
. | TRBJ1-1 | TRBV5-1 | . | CASSLIGGGDRTEAFF | TGCGCCAGCAGCTTGATCGGCGGAGGGGACCGCACTGAAGCTTTCTTT
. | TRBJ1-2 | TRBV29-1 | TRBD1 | CSVESQGARGYTF | TGCAGCGTTGAGTCACAGGGGGCGCGAGGCTACACCTTC
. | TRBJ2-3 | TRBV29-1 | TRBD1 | CSVKTGTDTQYF | TGCAGCGTGAAGACAGGGACAGATACGCAGTATTTT
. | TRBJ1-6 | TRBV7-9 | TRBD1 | CASSLQGAINSPLHF | TGTGCCAGCAGCTTACAGGGGGCTATTAATTCACCCCTCCACTTT
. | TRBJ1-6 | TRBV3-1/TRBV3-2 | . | CASSIYPGGNSPLHF | TGTGCCAGCAGCATTTACCCCGGGGGTAATTCACCCCTCCACTTT
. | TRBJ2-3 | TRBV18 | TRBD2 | CASSPVSGGLTDTQYF | TGTGCCAGCTCACCGGTTAGCGGGGGGCTCACAGATACGCAGTATTTT
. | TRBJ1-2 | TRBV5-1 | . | CASSGGSRYGYTF | TGCGCCAGCAGCGGCGGGTCCCGCTATGGCTACACCTTC
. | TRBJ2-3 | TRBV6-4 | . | CASSDGGKSTDTQYF | TGTGCCAGCAGTGACGGGGGCAAAAGCACAGATACGCAGTATTTT
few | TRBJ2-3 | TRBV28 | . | CASSSPGRTDTQYF | TGTGCCAGCAGTTCCCCGGGTCGCACAGATACGCAGTATTTT
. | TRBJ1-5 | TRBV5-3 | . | CARSLVGRNQPQHF | TGTGCCAGAAGCTTGGTTGGGCGAAATCAGCCCCAGCATTTT
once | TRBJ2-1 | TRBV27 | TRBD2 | CASSRTSGGKGQFF | TGTGCCAGCAGTAGGACTAGCGGGGGAAAGGGGCAGTTCTTC
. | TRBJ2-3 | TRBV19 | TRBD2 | CASSIKRGAGDTQYF | TGTGCCAGTAGTATAAAGCGGGGGGCAGGAGATACGCAGTATTTT
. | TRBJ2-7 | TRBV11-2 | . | CASSLARDSSYEQYF | TGTGCCAGCAGCTTAGCTCGTGACAGCTCCTACGAGCAGTACTTC
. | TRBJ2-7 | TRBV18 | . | CASSPWGRNYEQYF | TGTGCCAGCTCACCATGGGGCAGGAACTACGAGCAGTACTTC
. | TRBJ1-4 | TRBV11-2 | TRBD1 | CASSLDQGAFEKLFF | TGTGCCAGCAGCTTAGATCAGGGGGCTTTTGAAAAACTGTTTTTT
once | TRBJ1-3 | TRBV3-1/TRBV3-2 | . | CASSPAGTGWDTIYF | TGTGCCAGCAGCCCGGCAGGAACAGGGTGGGACACCATATATTTT
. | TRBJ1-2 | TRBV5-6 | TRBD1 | CASSLGTGNYGYTF | TGTGCCAGCAGCTTGGGGACAGGGAACTATGGCTACACCTTC
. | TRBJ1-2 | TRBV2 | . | CASRVESINYGYTF | TGTGCCAGCAGGGTGGAGTCAATCAACTATGGCTACACCTTC
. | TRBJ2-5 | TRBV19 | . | CASSIDGGVAETQYF | TGTGCCAGTAGTATAGATGGCGGCGTGGCTGAGACCCAGTACTTC
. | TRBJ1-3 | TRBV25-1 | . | CASSGGTISGNTIYF | TGTGCCAGCAGTGGGGGGACAATCTCTGGAAACACCATATATTTT
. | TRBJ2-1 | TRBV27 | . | CASRPSAGVDEQFF | TGTGCCAGCAGACCTTCGGCAGGGGTCGATGAGCAGTTCTTC
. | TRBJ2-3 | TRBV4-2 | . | CASSQPLAIGTDTQYF | TGTGCCAGCAGCCAACCCTTAGCGATCGGCACAGATACGCAGTATTTT
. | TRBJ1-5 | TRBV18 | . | CASSPSVALGQPQHF | TGTGCCAGCTCACCAAGTGTGGCTCTTGGTCAGCCCCAGCATTTT
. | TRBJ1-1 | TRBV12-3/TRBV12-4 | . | CASSSYTEAFF | TGTGCCAGCAGCTCGTACACTGAAGCTTTCTTT
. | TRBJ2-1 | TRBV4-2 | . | CASSQDLEQGNEQFF | TGTGCCAGCAGCCAAGATCTGGAACAGGGCAATGAGCAGTTCTTC
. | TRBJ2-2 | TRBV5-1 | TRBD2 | CASSSGSGLAGNTGELFF | TGCGCCAGCAGCTCGGGGTCAGGACTAGCGGGGAACACCGGGGAGCTGTTTTTT
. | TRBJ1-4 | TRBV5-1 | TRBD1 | CASSLTGGETNEKLFF | TGCGCCAGCAGCTTGACAGGGGGCGAGACCAATGAAAAACTGTTTTTT
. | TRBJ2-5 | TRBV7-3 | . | CASSRTARETQYF | TGTGCCAGCAGTCGGACAGCCCGGGAGACCCAGTACTTC
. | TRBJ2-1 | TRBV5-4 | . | CASSSQGGNEQFF | TGTGCCAGCAGCTCCCAGGGGGGTAATGAGCAGTTCTTC
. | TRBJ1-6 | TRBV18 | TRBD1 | CASSPDLAGTGSNSPLHF | TGTGCCAGCTCACCAGACCTCGCCGGGACAGGGAGTAATTCACCCCTCCACTTT
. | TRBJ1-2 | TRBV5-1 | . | CASSLGGFAGGYTF | TGCGCCAGCAGCTTGGGAGGGTTCGCTGGAGGCTACACCTTC
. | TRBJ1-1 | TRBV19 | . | CASSRGSGIGSEAFF | TGTGCCAGTAGTCGGGGGTCTGGGATAGGATCTGAAGCTTTCTTT
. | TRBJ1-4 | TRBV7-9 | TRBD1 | CASSLNRDRDNEKLFF | TGTGCCAGCAGCCTAAACCGGGACAGGGATAATGAAAAACTGTTTTTT
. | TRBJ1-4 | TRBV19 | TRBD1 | CASSIGDRDYEKLFF | TGTGCCAGTAGTATTGGTGACAGGGATTATGAAAAACTGTTTTTT
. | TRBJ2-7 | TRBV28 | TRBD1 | CASSLLARTGGQYEQYF | TGTGCCAGCAGTTTATTAGCGAGGACAGGGGGACAATACGAGCAGTACTTC
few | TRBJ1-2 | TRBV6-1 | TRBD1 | CASSDFGTGRNSGYTF | TGTGCCAGCAGTGATTTTGGGACAGGGAGAAACTCTGGCTACACCTTC
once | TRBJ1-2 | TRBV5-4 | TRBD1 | CASSLATGNYGYTF | TGTGCCAGCAGCTTGGCGACAGGGAACTATGGCTACACCTTC
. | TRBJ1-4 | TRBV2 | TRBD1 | CASTRDRPTNEKLFF | TGTGCCAGCACTCGGGACAGACCAACTAATGAAAAACTGTTTTTT
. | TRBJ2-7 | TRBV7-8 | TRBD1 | CASSDGQGKFREQYF | TGTGCCAGCAGCGATGGACAGGGGAAATTTAGGGAGCAGTACTTC
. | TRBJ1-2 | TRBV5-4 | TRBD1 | CASSLAADRIGYTF | TGTGCCAGCAGCTTGGCCGCGGACAGGATTGGCTACACCTTC
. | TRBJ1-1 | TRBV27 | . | CASSFEENTEAFF | TGTGCCAGCAGTTTCGAGGAGAACACTGAAGCTTTCTTT
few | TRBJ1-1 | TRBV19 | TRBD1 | CASSTDRGEKAFF | TGTGCCAGTAGTACCGACAGGGGGGAAAAAGCTTTCTTT
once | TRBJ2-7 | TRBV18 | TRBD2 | CASTPTSGGAYEQYF | TGTGCCAGCACCCCGACTAGCGGGGGGGCTTACGAGCAGTACTTC
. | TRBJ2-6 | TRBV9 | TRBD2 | CASSALSGGVSGANVLTF | TGTGCCAGCAGCGCCCTTAGCGGGGGGGTCTCTGGGGCCAACGTCCTGACTTTC